This entry features one T cell receptor (beta chain) sequence. What this receptor recognizes is not known. No base-level quality is on record; no much larger clone is a single base apart. The data belong to a study of blood T cell repertoires in COVID-19 (dated by TCRdb to the early 2020s). Context from the whole study: Samples from collaborators originated in the United States, Italy and Spain and spanned both the acute and convalescent phases of COVID-19. Where available, HLA class I and class II types were obtained from metadata supplied by the sample provider rather than from assay-based typing. Nearly every sample came with metadata listing a de-identified subject ID, COVID-19 status, age in years and sex. A freely available public database, intended as a resource for researchers studying the immune response to SARS-CoV-2, is where the repertoires were released. The dataset comprised deeply sampled blood TCRbeta repertoires from subjects exposed to, actively infected with, or recovered from COVID-19. Samples came from the ongoing ImmuneRACE study (first 160 participants) plus 1,254 subjects from 6 global collaborators. The prospective study material was composed of cDNA or gDNA derived from T cells, B-cell-depleted T cells, or PBMCs.

CDR1 is given as LGHNA and CDR2 as YSLEER, both from the germline V gene. Measured from the cysteine to the phenylalanine, the CDR3 is 18 residues long. The entry retains the CDR3 DNA only, 54 bases that are in frame from base 1. The germline ends are 22 bases apart after V is trimmed by 2 bases and J by 3 bases. The immunoSEQ Assay, a bias-controlled multiplex PCR, was used to amplify TCRbeta CDR3 regions from genomic DNA. As for the authors' bioinformatics: The number of nucleated cells in each sample was estimated by amplification of reference gene primers within the assay. To quantify the absolute abundance of each unique TCRbeta CDR3 rearrangement, sequence reads were collapsed and filtered. For each sample, productive Simpson clonality was calculated as the square root of Simpson's diversity index across productive rearrangements. Here the immuneACCESS table is served through TCRdb, limited to in-frame sequences with V and J called. Missing clones are a known gap in these copies; in checked studies unresolved V genes cover under half, and the rest lacks a known reason. V and J calls and clone size come straight from that table; D and trimming were deduced from the DNA. This sample holds tens of thousands of clones; 70% to 85% were observed only once. 12% to 15% of the sample belongs to the ten largest clones.

Points the paper makes about the study in general: Clinical and demographic metadata were provided uncurated, with the amount varying by source and participant.

The collaborating institutions used their own protocols to collect whole blood in K2EDTA tubes. For TCRbeta analysis, collaborators shipped samples in one of three forms: frozen whole blood, isolated PBMCs, or DNA extracted from either of those sample types. This receptor was identified in a human donor in a cohort sampled during active COVID-19. The sequencing sample was made of peripheral blood. The chain is made from TRBV4-3 and TRBJ2-5, and perhaps TRBD2 as D gene, on 5 matching bases. The DNA reads TGCGCCAGCAGCCAACGTGGTTTGCAGGTGTCGACTAAAGAGACCCAGTACTTC. The translation is CASSQRGLQVSTKETQYF.